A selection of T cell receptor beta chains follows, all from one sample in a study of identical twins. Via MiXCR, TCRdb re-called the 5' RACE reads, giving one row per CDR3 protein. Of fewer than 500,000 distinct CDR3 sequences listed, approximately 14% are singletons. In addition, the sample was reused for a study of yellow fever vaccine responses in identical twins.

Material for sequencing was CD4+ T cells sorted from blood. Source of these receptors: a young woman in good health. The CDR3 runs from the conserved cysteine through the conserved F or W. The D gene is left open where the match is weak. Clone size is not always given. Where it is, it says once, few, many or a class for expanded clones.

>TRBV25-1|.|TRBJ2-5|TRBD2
CASSRERGQETQYF
TGTGCCAGCAGTCGCGAGCGGGGGCAAGAGACCCAGTACTTC
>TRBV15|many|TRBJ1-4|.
CATSPSGHEKLFF
TGTGCCACCAGTCCATCCGGTCATGAAAAACTGTTTTTT
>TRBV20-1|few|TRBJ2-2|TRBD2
CSARVLAGVSGELFF
TGCAGTGCTAGAGTACTAGCGGGAGTATCCGGGGAGCTGTTTTTT
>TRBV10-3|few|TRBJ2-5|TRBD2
CAISAGGETQYF
TGTGCCATCAGTGCGGGAGGAGAGACCCAGTACTTC
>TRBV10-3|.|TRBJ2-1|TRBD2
CAISESAGGGFDEQFF
TGTGCCATCAGTGAGTCCGCGGGAGGGGGGTTTGATGAGCAGTTCTTC
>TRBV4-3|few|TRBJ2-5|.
CASSLGRGGNQETQYF
TGCGCCAGCAGCCTCGGCAGGGGAGGAAACCAAGAGACCCAGTACTTC
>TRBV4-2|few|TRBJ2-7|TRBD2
CASSQEWGGSSYEQYF
TGTGCCAGCAGCCAAGAGTGGGGGGGGAGCTCCTACGAGCAGTACTTC
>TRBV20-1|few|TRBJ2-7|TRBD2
CSARIGLAVSGREQYF
TGCAGTGCTAGAATCGGCCTAGCGGTATCAGGGAGGGAGCAGTACTTC
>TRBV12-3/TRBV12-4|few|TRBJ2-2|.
CASSWSGPNTGELFF
TGTGCCAGCAGTTGGTCGGGGCCTAACACCGGGGAGCTGTTTTTT
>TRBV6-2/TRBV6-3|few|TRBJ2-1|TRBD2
CASNGAGGRSYNEQFF
TGTGCCAGCAACGGAGCGGGAGGTAGGTCCTACAATGAGCAGTTCTTC
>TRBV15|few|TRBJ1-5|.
CATSRGGGSNQPQHF
TGTGCCACCAGCAGAGGGGGGGGGAGCAATCAGCCCCAGCATTTT
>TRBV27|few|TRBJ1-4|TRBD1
CASSPWTGGRVEKLFF
TGTGCCAGCAGTCCCTGGACAGGGGGAAGGGTCGAAAAACTGTTTTTT
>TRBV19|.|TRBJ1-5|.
CASSQGPGQPQHF
TGTGCCAGTAGTCAAGGGCCCGGTCAGCCCCAGCATTTT
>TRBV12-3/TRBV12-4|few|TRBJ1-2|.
CASSLEGFNYGYTF
TGTGCCAGCAGTTTAGAGGGGTTTAACTATGGCTACACCTTC
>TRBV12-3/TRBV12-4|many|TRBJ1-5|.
CASRRTVNQPQHF
TGTGCCAGCAGACGGACAGTCAATCAGCCCCAGCATTTT
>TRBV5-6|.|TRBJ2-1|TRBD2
CASSLFGGLASSYNEQFF
TGTGCCAGCAGCTTGTTTGGGGGACTAGCCAGCTCCTACAATGAGCAGTTCTTC
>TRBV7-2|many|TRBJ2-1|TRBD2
CASSLAGPGLVANEQFF
TGTGCCAGCAGCTTAGCGGGACCGGGACTAGTAGCCAATGAGCAGTTCTTC
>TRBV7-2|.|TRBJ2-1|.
CASSSQGPNIKQFF
TGTGCCAGCAGCTCCCAAGGCCCCAACATAAAGCAGTTCTTC
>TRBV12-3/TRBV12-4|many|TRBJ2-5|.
CASSSPYKTQYF
TGTGCCAGCAGCTCCCCCTACAAGACCCAGTACTTC
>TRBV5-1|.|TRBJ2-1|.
CASSLVGSREQFF
TGCGCCAGCAGCTTGGTGGGATCTCGGGAGCAGTTCTTC
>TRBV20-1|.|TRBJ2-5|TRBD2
CSARGTSWETQYF
TGCAGTGCTAGGGGGACTAGCTGGGAGACCCAGTACTTC
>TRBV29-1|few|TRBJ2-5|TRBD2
CSVVVGRTRVGGETQYF
TGCAGCGTTGTTGTTGGACGGACTAGAGTTGGGGGAGAGACCCAGTACTTC
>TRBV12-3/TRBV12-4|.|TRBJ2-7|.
CASRSLLPGSYEQYF
TGTGCCAGCAGGTCCCTACTCCCTGGCTCCTACGAGCAGTACTTC
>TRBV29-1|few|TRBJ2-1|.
CSVESRESYNEQFF
TGCAGCGTTGAGAGTAGGGAATCCTACAATGAGCAGTTCTTC
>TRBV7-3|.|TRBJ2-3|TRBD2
CASSAPKTWRGATDTQYF
TGTGCCAGCAGCGCACCCAAGACTTGGCGGGGGGCCACAGATACGCAGTATTTT
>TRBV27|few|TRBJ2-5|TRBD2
CASRPGTSYRETQYF
TGTGCCAGCAGACCCGGGACTAGCTATCGGGAGACCCAGTACTTC
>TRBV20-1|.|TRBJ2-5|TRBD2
CSVPREGSGGTPFYQETQYF
TGCAGTGTCCCCCGGGAGGGCAGCGGGGGGACACCGTTTTACCAAGAGACCCAGTACTTC
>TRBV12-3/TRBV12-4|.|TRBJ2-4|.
CASSLRAVKNIQYF
TGTGCCAGCAGTTTACGAGCCGTCAAAAACATTCAGTACTTC
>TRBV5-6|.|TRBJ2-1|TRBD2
CASSRLGTSGSYNEQFF
TGTGCCAGCAGCAGGCTCGGGACTAGCGGCTCCTACAATGAGCAGTTCTTC
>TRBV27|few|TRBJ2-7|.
CASSRPNRVGYEQYF
TGTGCCAGCAGTCGCCCCAACCGAGTTGGTTACGAGCAGTACTTC
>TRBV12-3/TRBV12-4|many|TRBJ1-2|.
CASSARVYGYTF
TGTGCCAGCAGCGCTAGGGTTTATGGCTACACCTTC
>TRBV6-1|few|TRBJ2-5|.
CASRASYSKETQYF
TGTGCCAGCAGAGCGTCATACTCTAAAGAGACCCAGTACTTC
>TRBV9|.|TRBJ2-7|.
CASSVGGGWAVDSYEQYF
TGTGCCAGCAGCGTAGGTGGGGGCTGGGCAGTCGACTCCTACGAGCAGTACTTC
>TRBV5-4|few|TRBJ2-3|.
CASSLERPTDTQYF
TGTGCCAGCAGCTTGGAGCGACCCACAGATACGCAGTATTTT
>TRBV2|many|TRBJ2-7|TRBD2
CASSASGVSYEQYF
TGTGCCAGCAGTGCTAGCGGGGTCTCCTACGAGCAGTACTTC
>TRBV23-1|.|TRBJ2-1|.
CASRMGSNEQFF
TGCGCCAGCCGAATGGGGTCCAATGAGCAGTTCTTC
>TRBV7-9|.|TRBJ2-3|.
CASSLGGGGPHDTQYF
TGTGCCAGCAGCTTAGGTGGCGGGGGCCCCCACGATACGCAGTATTTT
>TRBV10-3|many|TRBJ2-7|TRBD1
CAINRDSSYEQYF
TGTGCCATCAATCGGGACAGCTCCTACGAGCAGTACTTC
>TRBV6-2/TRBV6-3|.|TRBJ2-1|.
CASRDSYNEQFF
TGTGCCAGCAGAGACTCCTACAATGAGCAGTTCTTC
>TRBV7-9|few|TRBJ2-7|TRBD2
CASSELRRGVSYEQYF
TGTGCCAGCAGCGAGCTAAGGCGGGGGGTCTCCTACGAGCAGTACTTC
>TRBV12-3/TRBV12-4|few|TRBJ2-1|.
CASRPELGAHNEQFF
TGTGCCAGCAGGCCGGAGTTGGGGGCCCACAATGAGCAGTTCTTC
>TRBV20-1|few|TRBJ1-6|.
CSASSGASSYNSPLHF
TGCAGTGCTAGTTCAGGGGCGAGCTCCTATAATTCACCCCTCCACTTT
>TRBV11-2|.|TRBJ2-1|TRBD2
CASTSSGGAFNEQFF
TGTGCCAGCACCTCCAGCGGGGGGGCGTTCAATGAGCAGTTCTTC
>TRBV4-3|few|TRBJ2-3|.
CASSPSAGLDTQYF
TGCGCCAGCAGCCCTTCCGCAGGGTTAGATACGCAGTATTTT
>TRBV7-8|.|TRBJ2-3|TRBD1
CASTQTGGFTDTQYF
TGTGCCAGCACCCAGACAGGGGGTTTTACAGATACGCAGTATTTT
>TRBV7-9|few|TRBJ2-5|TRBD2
CASSPPSGRRLQETQYF
TGTGCCAGCAGCCCCCCTAGCGGGAGGCGCCTCCAAGAGACCCAGTACTTC
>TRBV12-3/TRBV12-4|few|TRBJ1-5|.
CASSLGGLTRQPQHF
TGTGCCAGCAGTTTAGGGGGGCTGACCCGACAGCCCCAGCATTTT
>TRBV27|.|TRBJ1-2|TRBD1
CASKGTGNYGYTF
TGTGCCAGCAAGGGGACAGGGAACTATGGCTACACCTTC
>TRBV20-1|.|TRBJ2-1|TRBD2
CSARQLGGSSYNEQFF
TGCAGTGCTAGACAATTGGGGGGGAGCTCCTACAATGAGCAGTTCTTC
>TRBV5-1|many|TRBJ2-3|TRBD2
CASSVGLATGTDTQYF
TGCGCCAGCAGTGTAGGACTAGCAACGGGAACAGATACGCAGTATTTT
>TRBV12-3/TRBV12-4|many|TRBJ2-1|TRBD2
CASREGSSGFTYNEQFF
TGTGCCAGCAGGGAGGGTTCTAGCGGGTTCACCTACAATGAGCAGTTCTTC
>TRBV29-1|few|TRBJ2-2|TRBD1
CSPGGTGENTGELFF
TGCAGCCCCGGGGGGACAGGGGAGAACACCGGGGAGCTGTTTTTT
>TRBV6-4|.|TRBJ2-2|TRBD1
CASSDRDRGRFANTGELFF
TGTGCCAGCAGTGACCGGGACAGGGGGCGTTTCGCGAACACCGGGGAGCTGTTTTTT
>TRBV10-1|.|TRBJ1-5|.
CASRKGNQPQHF
TGCGCCAGTAGGAAAGGCAATCAGCCCCAGCATTTT
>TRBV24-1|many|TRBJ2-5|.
CATSEPTGRRETQYF
TGTGCCACCAGTGAGCCGACAGGGAGGCGGGAGACCCAGTACTTC